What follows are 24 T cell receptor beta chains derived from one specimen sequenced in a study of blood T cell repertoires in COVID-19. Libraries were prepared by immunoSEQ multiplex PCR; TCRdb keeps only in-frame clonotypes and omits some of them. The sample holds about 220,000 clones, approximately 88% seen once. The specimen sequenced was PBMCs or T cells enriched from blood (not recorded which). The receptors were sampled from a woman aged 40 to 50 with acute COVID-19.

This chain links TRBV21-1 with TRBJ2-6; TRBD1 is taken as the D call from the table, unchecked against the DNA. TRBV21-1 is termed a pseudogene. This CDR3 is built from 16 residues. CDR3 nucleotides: TGTGCCAGCAGCAAGACAGGGGACTCTGGGGCCAACGTCCTGACTTTC. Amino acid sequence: CASSKTGDSGANVLTF.

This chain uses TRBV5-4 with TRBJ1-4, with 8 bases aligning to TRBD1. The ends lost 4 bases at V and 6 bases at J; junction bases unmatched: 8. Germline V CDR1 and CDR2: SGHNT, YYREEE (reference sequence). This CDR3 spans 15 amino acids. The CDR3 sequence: CASSLSTGVYEKLFF. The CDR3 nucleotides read TGTGCCAGCAGCCTATCGACAGGGGTATATGAAAAACTGTTTTTT.

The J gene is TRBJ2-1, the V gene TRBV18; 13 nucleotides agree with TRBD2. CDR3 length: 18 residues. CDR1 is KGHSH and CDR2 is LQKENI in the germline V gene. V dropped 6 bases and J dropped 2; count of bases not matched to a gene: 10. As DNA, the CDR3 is TGTGCCAGCTCCCCCCCACTAGCGGGGGGGCATGCCTACAATGAGCAGTTCTTC. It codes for CASSPPLAGGHAYNEQFF.

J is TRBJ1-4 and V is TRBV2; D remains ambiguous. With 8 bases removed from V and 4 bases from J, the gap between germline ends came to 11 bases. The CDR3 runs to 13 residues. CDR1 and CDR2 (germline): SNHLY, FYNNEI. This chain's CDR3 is CASQKDYNEKLFF. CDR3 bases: TGTGCCAGCCAGAAGGACTATAATGAAAAACTGTTTTTT.

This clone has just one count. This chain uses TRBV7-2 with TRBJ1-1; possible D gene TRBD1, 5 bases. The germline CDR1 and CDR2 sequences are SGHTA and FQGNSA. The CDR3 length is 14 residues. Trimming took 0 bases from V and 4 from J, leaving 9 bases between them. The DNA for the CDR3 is TGTGCCAGCAGCTTAGCGCAGGGTGCCACTGAAGCTTTCTTT. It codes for CASSLAQGATEAFF.

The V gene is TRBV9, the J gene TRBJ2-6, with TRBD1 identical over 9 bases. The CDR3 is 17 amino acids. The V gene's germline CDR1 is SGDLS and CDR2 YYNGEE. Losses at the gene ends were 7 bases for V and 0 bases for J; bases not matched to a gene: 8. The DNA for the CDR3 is TGTGCCAGCGCCTCCGGGACAGGGTTCTCTGGGGCCAACGTCCTGACTTTC. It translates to CASASGTGFSGANVLTF.

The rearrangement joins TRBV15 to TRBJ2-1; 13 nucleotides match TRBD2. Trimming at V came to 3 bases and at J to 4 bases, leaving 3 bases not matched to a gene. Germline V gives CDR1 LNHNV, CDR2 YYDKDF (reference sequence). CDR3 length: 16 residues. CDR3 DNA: TGTGCCACCAGCAGGCCGGGACTAGCGGGGTACAATGAGCAGTTCTTC. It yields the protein CATSRPGLAGYNEQFF.

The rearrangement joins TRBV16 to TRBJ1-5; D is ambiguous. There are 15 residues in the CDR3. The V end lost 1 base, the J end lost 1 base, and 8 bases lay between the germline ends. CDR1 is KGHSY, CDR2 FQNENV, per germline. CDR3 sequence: CASSQFSGSNQPQHF. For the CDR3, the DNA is TGTGCCAGCAGCCAATTCTCGGGGAGCAATCAGCCCCAGCATTTT.

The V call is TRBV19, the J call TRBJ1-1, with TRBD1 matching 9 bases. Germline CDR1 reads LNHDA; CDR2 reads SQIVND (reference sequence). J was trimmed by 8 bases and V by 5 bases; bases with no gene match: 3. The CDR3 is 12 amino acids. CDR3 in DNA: TGTGCCAGTAGTCTCGACAGGGGGGAAGCTTTCTTT. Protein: CASSLDRGEAFF.

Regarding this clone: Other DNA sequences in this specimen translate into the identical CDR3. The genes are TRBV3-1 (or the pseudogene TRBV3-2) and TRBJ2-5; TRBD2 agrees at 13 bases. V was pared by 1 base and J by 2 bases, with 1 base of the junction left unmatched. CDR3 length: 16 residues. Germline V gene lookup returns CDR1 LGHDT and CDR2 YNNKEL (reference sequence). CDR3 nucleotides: TGTGCCAGCAGCCAAGGACTAGCGGGGGGTCAAGAGACCCAGTACTTC. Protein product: CASSQGLAGGQETQYF.

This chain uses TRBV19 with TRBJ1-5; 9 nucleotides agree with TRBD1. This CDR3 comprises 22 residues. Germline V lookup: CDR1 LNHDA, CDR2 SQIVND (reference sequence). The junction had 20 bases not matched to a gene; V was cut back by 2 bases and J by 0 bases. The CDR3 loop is CASSIRTGGHFGGAYSNQPQHF. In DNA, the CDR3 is TGTGCCAGTAGTATAAGAACAGGGGGCCACTTTGGTGGAGCCTATAGCAATCAGCCCCAGCATTTT.

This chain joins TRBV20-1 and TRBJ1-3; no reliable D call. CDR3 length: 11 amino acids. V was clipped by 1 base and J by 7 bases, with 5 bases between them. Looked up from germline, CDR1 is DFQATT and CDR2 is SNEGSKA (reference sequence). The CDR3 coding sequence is TGCAGTGCTAGAGTCTACAACACCATATATTTT. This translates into CSARVYNTIYF.

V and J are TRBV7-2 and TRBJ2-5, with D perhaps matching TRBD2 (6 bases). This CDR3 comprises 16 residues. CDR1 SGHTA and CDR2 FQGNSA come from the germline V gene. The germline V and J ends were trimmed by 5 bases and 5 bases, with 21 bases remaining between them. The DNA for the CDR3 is TGTGCCAGCAGCCCGCCGGGACTCCTTGGGAGGGAGACCCAGTACTTC. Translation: CASSPPGLLGRETQYF.

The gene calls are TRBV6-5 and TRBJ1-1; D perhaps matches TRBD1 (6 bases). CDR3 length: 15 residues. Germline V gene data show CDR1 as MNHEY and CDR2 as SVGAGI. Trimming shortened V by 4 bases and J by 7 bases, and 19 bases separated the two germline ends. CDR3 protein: CASSSPPAGVLEAFF. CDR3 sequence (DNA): TGTGCCAGCAGTTCTCCCCCTGCAGGGGTCCTTGAAGCTTTCTTT.

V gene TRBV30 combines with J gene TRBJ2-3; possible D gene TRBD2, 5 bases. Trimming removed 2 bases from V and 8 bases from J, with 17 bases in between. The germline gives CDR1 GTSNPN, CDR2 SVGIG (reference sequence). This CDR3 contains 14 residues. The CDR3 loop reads CAWSSLGLAGTQYF. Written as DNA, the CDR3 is TGTGCCTGGAGTTCGCTAGGACTCGCGGGTACGCAGTATTTT.

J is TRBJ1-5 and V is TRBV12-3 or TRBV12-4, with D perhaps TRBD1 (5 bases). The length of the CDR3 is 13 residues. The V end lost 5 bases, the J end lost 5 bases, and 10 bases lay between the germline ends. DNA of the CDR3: TGTGCCAGCAGTGGCGGGGGGTATCAGCCCCAGCATTTT. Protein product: CASSGGGYQPQHF.

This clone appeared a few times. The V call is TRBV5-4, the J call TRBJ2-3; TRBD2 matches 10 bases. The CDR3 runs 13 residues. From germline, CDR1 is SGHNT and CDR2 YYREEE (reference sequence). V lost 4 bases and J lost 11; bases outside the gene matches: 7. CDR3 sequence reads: CASSGEREGLQYF. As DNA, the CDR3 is TGTGCCAGCAGCGGAGAGCGGGAGGGTCTGCAGTATTTT. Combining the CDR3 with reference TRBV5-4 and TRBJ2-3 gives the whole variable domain ETGVTQSPTHLIKTRGQQVTLRCSSQSGHNTVSWYQQALGQGPQFIFQYYREEENGRGNFPPRFSGLQFPNYSSELNVNALELDDSALYLCASSGEREGLQYFGPGTRLTVL.

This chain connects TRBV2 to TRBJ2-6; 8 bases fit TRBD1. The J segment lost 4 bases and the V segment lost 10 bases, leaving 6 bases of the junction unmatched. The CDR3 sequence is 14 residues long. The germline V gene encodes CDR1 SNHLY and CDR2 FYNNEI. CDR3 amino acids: CATTDRAGANVLTF. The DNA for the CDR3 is TGTGCCACCACGGACAGGGCCGGGGCCAACGTCCTGACTTTC.

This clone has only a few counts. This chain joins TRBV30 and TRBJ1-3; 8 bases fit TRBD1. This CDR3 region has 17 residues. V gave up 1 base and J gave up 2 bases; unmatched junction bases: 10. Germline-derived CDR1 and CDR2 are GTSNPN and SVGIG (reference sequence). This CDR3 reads CAWSAIRSTGAGNTIYF. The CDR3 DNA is TGTGCCTGGAGTGCTATACGGTCGACAGGGGCTGGAAACACCATATATTTT.

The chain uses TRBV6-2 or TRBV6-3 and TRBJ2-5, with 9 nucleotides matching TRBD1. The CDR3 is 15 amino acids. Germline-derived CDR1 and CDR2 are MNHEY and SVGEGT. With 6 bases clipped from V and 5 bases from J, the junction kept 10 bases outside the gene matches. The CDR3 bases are TGTGCCAGCAGCCCCGGGACAGGGACGGGGGAGACCCAGTACTTC. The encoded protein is CASSPGTGTGETQYF.

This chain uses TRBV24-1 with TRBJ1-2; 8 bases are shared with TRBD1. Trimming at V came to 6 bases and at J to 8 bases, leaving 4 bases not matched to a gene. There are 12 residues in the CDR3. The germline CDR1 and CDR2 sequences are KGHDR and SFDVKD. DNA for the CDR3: TGTGCCACCAGTCAGGGGGCAGGGGGCTACACCTTC. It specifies CATSQGAGGYTF.

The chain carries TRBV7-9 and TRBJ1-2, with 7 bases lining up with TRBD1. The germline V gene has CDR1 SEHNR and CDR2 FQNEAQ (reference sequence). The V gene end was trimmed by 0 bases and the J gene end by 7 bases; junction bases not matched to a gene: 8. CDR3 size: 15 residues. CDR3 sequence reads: CASSLASSDRSGYTF. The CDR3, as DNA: TGTGCCAGCAGCTTAGCGTCCTCGGACAGGTCTGGCTACACCTTC. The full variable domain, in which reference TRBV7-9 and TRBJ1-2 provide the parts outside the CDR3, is DTGVSQNPRHKITKRGQNVTFRCDPISEHNRLYWYRQTLGQGPEFLTYFQNEAQLEKSRLLSDRFSAERPKGSFSTLEIQRTEQGDSAMYLCASSLASSDRSGYTFGSGTRLTVV.

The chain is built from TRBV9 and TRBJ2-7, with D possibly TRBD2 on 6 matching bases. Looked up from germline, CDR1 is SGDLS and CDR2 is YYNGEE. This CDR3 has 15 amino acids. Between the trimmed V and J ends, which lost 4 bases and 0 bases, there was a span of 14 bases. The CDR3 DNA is TGTGCCAGCAGCCTTAGCGGCGGGTCCTCCTACGAGCAGTACTTC. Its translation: CASSLSGGSSYEQYF.

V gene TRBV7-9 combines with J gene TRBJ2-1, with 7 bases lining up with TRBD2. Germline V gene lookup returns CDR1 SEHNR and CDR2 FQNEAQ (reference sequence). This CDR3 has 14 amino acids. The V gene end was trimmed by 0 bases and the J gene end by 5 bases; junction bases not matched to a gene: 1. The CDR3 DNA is TGTGCCAGCAGCTTAGCGGCGGGGGACAATGAGCAGTTCTTC. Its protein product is CASSLAAGDNEQFF.